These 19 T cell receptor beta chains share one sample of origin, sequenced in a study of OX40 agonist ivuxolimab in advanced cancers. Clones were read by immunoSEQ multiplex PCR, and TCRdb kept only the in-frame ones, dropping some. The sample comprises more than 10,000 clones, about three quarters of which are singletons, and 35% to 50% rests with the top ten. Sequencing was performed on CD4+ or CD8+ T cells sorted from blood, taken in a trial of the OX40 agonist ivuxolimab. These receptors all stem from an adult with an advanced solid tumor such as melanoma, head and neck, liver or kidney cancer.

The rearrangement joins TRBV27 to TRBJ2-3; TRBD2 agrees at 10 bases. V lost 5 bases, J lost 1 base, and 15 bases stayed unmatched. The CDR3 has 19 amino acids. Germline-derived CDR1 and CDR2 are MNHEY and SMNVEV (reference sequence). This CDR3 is CASSPRRGSGRKGTDTQYF. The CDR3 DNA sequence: TGTGCCAGCAGTCCCCGGAGGGGTAGCGGGAGGAAGGGCACAGATACGCAGTATTTT.

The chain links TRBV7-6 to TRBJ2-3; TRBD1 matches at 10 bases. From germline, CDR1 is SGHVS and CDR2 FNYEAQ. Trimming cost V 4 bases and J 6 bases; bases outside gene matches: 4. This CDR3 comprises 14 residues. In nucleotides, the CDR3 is TGTGCCAGCAGCTGGGGACAGGGGACTGATACGCAGTATTTT. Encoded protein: CASSWGQGTDTQYF.

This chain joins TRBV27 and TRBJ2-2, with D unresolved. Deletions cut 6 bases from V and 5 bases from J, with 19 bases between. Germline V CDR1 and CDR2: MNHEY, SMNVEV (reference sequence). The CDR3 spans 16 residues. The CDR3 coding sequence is TGTGCCAGCAGCCCCCCTGTGCGCTTCGGGACCGGGGAGCTGTTTTTT. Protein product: CASSPPVRFGTGELFF.

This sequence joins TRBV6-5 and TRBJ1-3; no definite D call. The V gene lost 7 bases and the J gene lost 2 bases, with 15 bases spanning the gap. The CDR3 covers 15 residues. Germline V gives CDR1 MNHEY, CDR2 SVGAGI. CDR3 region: CASIGFSSPGNTIYF. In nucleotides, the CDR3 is TGTGCCAGCATTGGGTTTTCAAGTCCTGGAAACACCATATATTTT.

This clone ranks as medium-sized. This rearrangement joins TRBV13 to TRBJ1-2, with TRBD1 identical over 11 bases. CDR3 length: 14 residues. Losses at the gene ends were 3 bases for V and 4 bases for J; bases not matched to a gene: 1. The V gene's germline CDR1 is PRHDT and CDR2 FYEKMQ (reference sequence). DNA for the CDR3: TGTGCCAGCAGCTTGGGGACAGGGGGCTATGGCTACACCTTC. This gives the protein CASSLGTGGYGYTF.

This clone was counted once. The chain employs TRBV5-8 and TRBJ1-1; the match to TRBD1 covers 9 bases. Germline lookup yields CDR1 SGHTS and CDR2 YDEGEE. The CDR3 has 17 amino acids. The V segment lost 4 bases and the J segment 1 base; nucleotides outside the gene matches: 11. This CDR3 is CASSDDRTGAENTEAFF. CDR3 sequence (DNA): TGTGCCAGCAGCGACGATCGGACAGGGGCTGAGAACACTGAAGCTTTCTTT. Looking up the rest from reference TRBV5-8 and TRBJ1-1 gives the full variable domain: EAGVTQSPTHLIKTRGQQATLRCSPISGHTSVYWYQQALGLGLQFLLWYDEGEERNRGNFPPRFSGRQFPNYSSELNVNALELEDSALYLCASSDDRTGAENTEAFFGQGTRLTVV.

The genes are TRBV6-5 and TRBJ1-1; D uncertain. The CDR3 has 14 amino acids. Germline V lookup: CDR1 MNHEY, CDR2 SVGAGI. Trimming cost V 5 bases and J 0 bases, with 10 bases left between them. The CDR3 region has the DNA TGTGCCAGCAGTGTATACCCGCTGAACACTGAAGCTTTCTTT. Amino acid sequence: CASSVYPLNTEAFF.

Here the CDR3 DNA reads TGTGCCAGCAGCGTAGGGCTAGCGGAATACAATGAGCAGTTCTTC. Amino acids: CASSVGLAEYNEQFF. The rearrangement uses TRBV9 and TRBJ2-1; the match to TRBD2 covers 7 bases. Germline V lookup: CDR1 SGDLS, CDR2 YYNGEE. This CDR3 contains 15 residues. Trimming at V came to 0 bases and at J to 4 bases, leaving 4 bases not matched to a gene.

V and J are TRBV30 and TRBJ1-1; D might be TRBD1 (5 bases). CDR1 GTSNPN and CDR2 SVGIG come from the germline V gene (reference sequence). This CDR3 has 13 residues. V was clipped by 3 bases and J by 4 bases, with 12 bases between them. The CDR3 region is CAWSFGQGTEAFF. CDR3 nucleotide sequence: TGTGCCTGGAGCTTTGGGCAGGGCACTGAAGCTTTCTTT.

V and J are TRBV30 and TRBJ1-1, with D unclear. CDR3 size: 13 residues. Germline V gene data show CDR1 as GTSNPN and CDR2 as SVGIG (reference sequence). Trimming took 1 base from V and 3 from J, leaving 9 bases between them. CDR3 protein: CAWSEGVDTEAFF. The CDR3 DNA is TGTGCCTGGAGTGAAGGCGTTGACACTGAAGCTTTCTTT.

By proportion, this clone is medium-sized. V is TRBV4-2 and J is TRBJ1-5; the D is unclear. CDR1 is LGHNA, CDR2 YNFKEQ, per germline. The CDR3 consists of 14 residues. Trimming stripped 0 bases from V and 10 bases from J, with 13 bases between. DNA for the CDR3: TGTGCCAGCAGCCAAGATTCCCCCCTTGATCCCCAGCATTTT. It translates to CASSQDSPLDPQHF.

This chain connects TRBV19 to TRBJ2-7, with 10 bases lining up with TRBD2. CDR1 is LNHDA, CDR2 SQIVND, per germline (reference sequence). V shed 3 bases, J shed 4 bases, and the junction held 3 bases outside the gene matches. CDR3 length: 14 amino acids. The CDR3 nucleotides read TGTGCCAGTAGTATGGCTAGCGGGAGTTACGAGCAGTACTTC. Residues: CASSMASGSYEQYF.

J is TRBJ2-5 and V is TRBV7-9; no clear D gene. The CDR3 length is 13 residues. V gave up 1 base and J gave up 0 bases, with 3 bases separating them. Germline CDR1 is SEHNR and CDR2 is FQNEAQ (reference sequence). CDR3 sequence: CASSLVNQETQYF. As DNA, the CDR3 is TGTGCCAGCAGCTTAGTGAACCAAGAGACCCAGTACTTC.

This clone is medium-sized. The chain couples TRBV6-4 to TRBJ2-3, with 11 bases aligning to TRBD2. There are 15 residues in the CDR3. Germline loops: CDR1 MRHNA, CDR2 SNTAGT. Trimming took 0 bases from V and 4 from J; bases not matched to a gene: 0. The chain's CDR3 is CASSDSLAGADTQYF. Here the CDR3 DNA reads TGTGCCAGCAGTGACTCACTAGCGGGAGCAGATACGCAGTATTTT.

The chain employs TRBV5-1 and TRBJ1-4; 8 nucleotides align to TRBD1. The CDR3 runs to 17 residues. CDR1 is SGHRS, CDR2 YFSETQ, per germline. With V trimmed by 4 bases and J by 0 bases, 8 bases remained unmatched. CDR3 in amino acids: CASSLGQGGSTNEKLFF. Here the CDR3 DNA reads TGCGCCAGCAGCCTAGGACAGGGAGGTTCAACTAATGAAAAACTGTTTTTT.

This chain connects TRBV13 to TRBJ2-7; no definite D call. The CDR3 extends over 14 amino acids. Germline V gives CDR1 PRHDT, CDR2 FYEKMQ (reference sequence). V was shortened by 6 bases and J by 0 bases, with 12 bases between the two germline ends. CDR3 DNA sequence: TGTGCCAGCAGTTTCGCGTTCTCCTCCTACGAGCAGTACTTC. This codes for CASSFAFSSYEQYF.

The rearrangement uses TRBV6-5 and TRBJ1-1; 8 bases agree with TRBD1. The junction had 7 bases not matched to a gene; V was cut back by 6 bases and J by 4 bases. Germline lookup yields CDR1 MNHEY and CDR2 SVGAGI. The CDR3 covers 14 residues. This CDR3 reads CASSPGGSSTEAFF. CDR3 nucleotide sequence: TGTGCCAGCAGCCCAGGGGGCTCCAGCACTGAAGCTTTCTTT.

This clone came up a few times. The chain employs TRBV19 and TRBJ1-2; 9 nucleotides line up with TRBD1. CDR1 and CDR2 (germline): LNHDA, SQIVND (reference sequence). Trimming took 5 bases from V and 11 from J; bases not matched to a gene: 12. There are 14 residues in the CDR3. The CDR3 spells CASSSRDRVGPYTF. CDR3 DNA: TGTGCCAGTAGTTCACGGGACAGGGTGGGCCCTTACACCTTC.

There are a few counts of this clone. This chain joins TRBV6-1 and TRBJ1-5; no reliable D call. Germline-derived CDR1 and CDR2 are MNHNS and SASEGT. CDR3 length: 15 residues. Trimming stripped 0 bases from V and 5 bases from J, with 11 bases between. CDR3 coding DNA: TGTGCCAGCAGTGAAGCGCGGGCAGCCCATCAGCCCCAGCATTTT. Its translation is CASSEARAAHQPQHF.